This TCR beta chain was identified during a study of human T cells and chemical hapten exposure. Study-level background: An area of 2 cm by more than 1.5 cm on upper inner arm skin received 2% DPC for sensitization.

TCRdb re-derived calls from the RACE reads in MiXCR, one entry per CDR3 protein. Of around 100,000 distinct CDR3 sequences listed, about an eighth are singletons. Indicated time point: patch test 2, 6 weeks after DPC sensitization. Treatment specified: therapeutic diphenylcyclopropenone sensitization with weekly scalp DPC. Alopecia patients deemed DPC-suitable, aged 18 to 70, excluding pregnancy. The V and J ends lost 5 bases and 1 base respectively, with 11 bases between them. Germline values: CDR1 SGHTA, CDR2 FQGTGA. This CDR3 comprises 15 residues. The sample holds many counts of this clonotype. Sample: whole blood, taken in connection with sensitization to the hapten diphenylcyclopropenone (DPC). J is TRBJ2-2 and V is TRBV7-3, with D uncertain. The source is a woman between 40 and 55 years old with alopecia areata. Some clones in this sample may be carry-over from other donors' samples. Here the CDR3 DNA reads TGTGCCAGCAGCCCCCAGGCTCGGAACACCGGGGAGCTGTTTTTT. It yields the protein CASSPQARNTGELFF. The complete variable domain, with remaining parts taken from reference TRBV7-3 and TRBJ2-2, reads GAGVSQTPSNKVTEKGKYVELRCDPISGHTALYWYRQSLGQGPEFLIYFQGTGAADDSGLPNDRFFAVRPEGSVSTLKIQRTERGDSAVYLCASSPQARNTGELFFGEGSRLTVL.